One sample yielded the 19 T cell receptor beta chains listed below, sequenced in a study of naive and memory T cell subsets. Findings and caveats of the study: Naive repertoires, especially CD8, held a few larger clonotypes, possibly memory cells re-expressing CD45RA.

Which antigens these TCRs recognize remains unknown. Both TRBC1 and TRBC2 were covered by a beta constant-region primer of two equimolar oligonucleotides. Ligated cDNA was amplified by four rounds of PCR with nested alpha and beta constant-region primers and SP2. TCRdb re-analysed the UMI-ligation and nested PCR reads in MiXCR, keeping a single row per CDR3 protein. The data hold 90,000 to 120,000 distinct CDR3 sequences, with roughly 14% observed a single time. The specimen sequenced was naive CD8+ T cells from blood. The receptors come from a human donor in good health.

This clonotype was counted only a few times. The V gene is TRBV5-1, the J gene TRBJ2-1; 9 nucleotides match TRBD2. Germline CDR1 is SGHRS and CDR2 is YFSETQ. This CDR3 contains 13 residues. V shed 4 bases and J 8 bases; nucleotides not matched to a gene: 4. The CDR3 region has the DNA TGCGCCAGCAGCCCGAGGACTAGCGATGAGCAGTTCTTC. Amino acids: CASSPRTSDEQFF.

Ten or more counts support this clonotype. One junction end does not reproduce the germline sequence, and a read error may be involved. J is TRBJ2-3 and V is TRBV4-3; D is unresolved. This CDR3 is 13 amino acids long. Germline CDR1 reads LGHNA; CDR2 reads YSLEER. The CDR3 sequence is CASSQDGTDTQYF. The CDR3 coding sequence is TGTGCCAGCAGCCAAGATGGCACCGATACGCAGTATTTT.

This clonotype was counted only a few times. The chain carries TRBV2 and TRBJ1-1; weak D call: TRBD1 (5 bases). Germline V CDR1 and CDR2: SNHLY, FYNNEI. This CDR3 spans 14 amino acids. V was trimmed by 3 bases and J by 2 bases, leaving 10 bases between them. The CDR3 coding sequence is TGTGCCAGCAGTGAGAGGGGACCCAACACTGAAGCTTTCTTT. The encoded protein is CASSERGPNTEAFF.

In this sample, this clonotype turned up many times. The CDR3 region is CASSLEGPGAHEQFF. The CDR3 nucleotides read TGTGCCAGCAGCTTAGAGGGGCCCGGGGCCCATGAGCAGTTCTTC. The chain employs TRBV11-2 and TRBJ2-1, with D possibly being TRBD1 or TRBD2 (5 bases each). Trimming took off 0 bases at V and 8 bases at J, with 14 bases between the two ends. CDR1 and CDR2 from the germline V gene are SGHAT and FQNNGV. The CDR3 has 15 amino acids.

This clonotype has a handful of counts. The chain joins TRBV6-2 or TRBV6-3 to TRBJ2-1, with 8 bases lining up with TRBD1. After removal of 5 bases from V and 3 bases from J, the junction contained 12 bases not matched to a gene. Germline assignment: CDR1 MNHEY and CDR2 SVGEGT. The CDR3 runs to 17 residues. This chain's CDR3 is CASSPMDRDEFYNEQFF. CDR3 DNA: TGTGCCAGCAGTCCCATGGACAGGGACGAATTCTACAATGAGCAGTTCTTC.

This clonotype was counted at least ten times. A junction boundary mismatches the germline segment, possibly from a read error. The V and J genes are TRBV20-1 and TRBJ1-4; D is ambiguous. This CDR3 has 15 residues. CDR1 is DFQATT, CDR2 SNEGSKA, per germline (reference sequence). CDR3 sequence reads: CSTRSTLGGQRRVFF. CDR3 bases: TGCAGTACTAGATCTACCCTCGGCGGCCAGAGGAGGGTGTTTTTT.

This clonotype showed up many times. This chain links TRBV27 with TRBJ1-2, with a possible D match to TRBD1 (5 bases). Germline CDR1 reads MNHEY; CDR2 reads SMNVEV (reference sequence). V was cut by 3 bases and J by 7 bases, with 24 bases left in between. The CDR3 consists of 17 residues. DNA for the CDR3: TGTGCCAGCAGTTTGAGGCAGGGCGGCACCCGTAGCGCTGGCTACACCTTC. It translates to CASSLRQGGTRSAGYTF.

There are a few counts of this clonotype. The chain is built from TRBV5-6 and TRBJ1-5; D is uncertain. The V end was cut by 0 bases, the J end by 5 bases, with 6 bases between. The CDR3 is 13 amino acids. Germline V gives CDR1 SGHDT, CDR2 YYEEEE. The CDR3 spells CASSLALHQPQHF. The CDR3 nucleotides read TGTGCCAGCAGCTTGGCCCTCCATCAGCCCCAGCATTTT.

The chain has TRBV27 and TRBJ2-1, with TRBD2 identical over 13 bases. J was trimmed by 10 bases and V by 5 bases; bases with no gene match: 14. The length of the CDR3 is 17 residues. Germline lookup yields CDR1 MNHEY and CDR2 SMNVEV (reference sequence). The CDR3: CASSPVVGTSGNVEQFF. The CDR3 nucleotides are TGTGCCAGCAGTCCAGTTGTCGGGACTAGCGGGAATGTCGAGCAGTTCTTC.

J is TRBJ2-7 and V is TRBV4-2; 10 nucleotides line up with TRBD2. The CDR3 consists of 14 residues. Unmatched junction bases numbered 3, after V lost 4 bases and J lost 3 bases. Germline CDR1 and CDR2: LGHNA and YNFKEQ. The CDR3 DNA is TGTGCCAGCAGCCCACTAGCGGGGAACTACGAGCAGTACTTC. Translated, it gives CASSPLAGNYEQYF.

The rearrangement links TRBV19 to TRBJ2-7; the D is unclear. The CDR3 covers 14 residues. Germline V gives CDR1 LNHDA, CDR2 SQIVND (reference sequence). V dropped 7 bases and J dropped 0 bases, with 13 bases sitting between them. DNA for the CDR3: TGTGCCAGTACCTCATCAGTGTCCTCCTACGAGCAGTACTTC. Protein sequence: CASTSSVSSYEQYF.

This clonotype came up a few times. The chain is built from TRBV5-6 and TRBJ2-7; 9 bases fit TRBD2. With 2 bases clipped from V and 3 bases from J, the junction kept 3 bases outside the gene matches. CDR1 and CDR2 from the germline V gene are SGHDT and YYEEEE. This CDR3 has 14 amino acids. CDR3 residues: CASSFGAGGYEQYF. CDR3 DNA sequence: TGTGCCAGCAGCTTCGGAGCGGGGGGCTACGAGCAGTACTTC.

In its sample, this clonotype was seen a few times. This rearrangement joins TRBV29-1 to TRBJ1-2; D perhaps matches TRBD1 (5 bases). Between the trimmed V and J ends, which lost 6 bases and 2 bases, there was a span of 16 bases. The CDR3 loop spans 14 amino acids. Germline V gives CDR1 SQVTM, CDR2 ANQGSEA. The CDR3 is CSVDTPGLNYGYTF. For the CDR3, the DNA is TGCAGCGTGGATACACCGGGACTGAACTATGGCTACACCTTC.

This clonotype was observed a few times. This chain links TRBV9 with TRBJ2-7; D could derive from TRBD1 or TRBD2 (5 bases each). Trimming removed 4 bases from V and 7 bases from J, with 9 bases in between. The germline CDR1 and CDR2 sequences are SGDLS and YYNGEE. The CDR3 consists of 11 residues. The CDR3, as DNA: TGTGCCAGCAGCCCGGGGCGAGAGCAGTACTTC. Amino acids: CASSPGREQYF.

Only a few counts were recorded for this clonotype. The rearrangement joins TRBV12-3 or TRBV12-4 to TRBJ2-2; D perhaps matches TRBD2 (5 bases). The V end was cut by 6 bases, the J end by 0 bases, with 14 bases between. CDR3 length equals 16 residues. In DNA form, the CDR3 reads TGTGCCAGCAGCGCCGGGGAAATCGCGAACACCGGGGAGCTGTTTTTT. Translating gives CASSAGEIANTGELFF.

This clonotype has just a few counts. CDR3 bases: TGCAGTGCCCAAAGGGGTTTTGGAACTGAAGCTTTCTTT. It codes for CSAQRGFGTEAFF. This chain joins TRBV20-1 and TRBJ1-1; D perhaps matches TRBD1 (5 bases). CDR1 and CDR2 (germline): DFQATT, SNEGSKA (reference sequence). This CDR3 is 13 amino acids long. Trimming removed 6 bases from V and 5 bases from J, with 16 bases in between.

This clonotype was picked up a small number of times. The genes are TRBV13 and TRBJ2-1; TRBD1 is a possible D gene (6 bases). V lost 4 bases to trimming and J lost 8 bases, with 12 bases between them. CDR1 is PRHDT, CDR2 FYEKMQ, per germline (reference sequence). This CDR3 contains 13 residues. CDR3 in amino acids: CASSSRGPDEQFF. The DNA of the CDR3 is TGTGCCAGCAGCTCCAGGGGTCCTGATGAGCAGTTCTTC.

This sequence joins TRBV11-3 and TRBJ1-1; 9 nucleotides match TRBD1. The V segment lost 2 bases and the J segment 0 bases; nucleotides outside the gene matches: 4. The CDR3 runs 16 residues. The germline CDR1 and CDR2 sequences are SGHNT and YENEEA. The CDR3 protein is CASSLPGQGVNTEAFF. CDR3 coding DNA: TGTGCCAGCAGCTTACCGGGACAGGGAGTGAACACTGAAGCTTTCTTT.

The CDR3 is CASTTWPGAETGDGYTF. The CDR3 bases are TGTGCCAGCACCACCTGGCCCGGAGCGGAGACAGGCGATGGCTACACCTTC. V gene TRBV28 combines with J gene TRBJ1-2, with D maybe TRBD1 (6 bases). The CDR3 runs 17 residues. Trimming cost V 7 bases and J 6 bases, with 27 bases left between them. Germline loops: CDR1 MDHEN, CDR2 SYDVKM.